These 8 T cell receptor beta chains share one sample of origin, sequenced in a study of Ad26.COV2.S vaccination and SARS-CoV-2 variants. As for treatment: roughly 18 received Ad26.COV2.S at low or high dose, single or two shots; roughly five received placebo; per-sample allocation not given. Day 63 after the first vaccine or placebo injection was the time point for sampling. The assay was immunoSEQ multiplex PCR, and TCRdb's table has in-frame clones only and misses some. Here the sample spans more than 400,000 clones, 90% being singletons. The sample here was peripheral blood, taken in a trial of Ad26.COV2.S vaccine versus placebo. The receptors shown here come from a person aged 18-65 years who received the Ad26.COV2.S COVID-19 vaccine or a placebo.

This clone appeared a few times. The V and J genes are TRBV7-3 and TRBJ2-5; TRBD1 matches 10 bases. Unmatched junction bases numbered 8, after V lost 5 bases and J lost 5 bases. From germline, CDR1 is SGHTA and CDR2 FQGTGA. There are 15 residues in the CDR3. The CDR3 region has the DNA TGTGCCAGCAGCCCCGGCGGACAGGGGGTGGAGACCCAGTACTTC. This encodes CASSPGGQGVETQYF.

V and J are TRBV5-6 and TRBJ2-1, with 9 bases lining up with TRBD2. The V segment lost 0 bases and the J segment 10 bases; nucleotides outside the gene matches: 5. This CDR3 spans 14 amino acids. The germline V gene has CDR1 SGHDT and CDR2 YYEEEE. The CDR3 sequence: CASSLASGLAEQFF. For the CDR3, the DNA is TGTGCCAGCAGCTTGGCCTCCGGACTAGCGGAGCAGTTCTTC.

CDR3 in amino acids: CASSEPGLEFGNEQFF. Written as DNA, the CDR3 is TGTGCCAGCAGTGAACCGGGACTAGAGTTTGGCAATGAGCAGTTCTTC. The chain employs TRBV2 and TRBJ2-1, with 8 bases aligning to TRBD2. Germline CDR1 reads SNHLY; CDR2 reads FYNNEI. The CDR3 is 16 residues long. The junction had 9 bases not matched to a gene; V was cut back by 2 bases and J by 6 bases.

V and J are TRBV10-3 and TRBJ2-5, with 10 bases fitting TRBD2. This CDR3 has 15 residues. The V segment lost 2 bases and the J segment 3 bases; nucleotides outside the gene matches: 3. CDR1 and CDR2 from the germline V gene are ENHRY and SYGVKD. This CDR3 is CAISERAGGEETQYF. The DNA of the CDR3 is TGTGCCATCAGTGAGCGAGCGGGAGGGGAAGAGACCCAGTACTTC.

CDR3 DNA sequence: TGCGCCAGCAGCTTGGTCGCAGGGAACCACAATGAGCAGTTCTTC. This sequence encodes CASSLVAGNHNEQFF. This chain links TRBV5-1 with TRBJ2-1, with a possible D match to TRBD1 (5 bases). CDR1 and CDR2 (germline): SGHRS, YFSETQ. Trimming cost V 0 bases and J 5 bases, with 12 bases left between them. This CDR3 is 15 amino acids long.

V and J are TRBV9 and TRBJ2-7; the D gene is possibly TRBD2 (6 bases). Deletions cut 0 bases from V and 8 bases from J, with 12 bases between. This CDR3 has 13 residues. Germline V gene sequence: CDR1 SGDLS, CDR2 YYNGEE. CDR3 in amino acids: CASSVGGATQQYF. CDR3 bases: TGTGCCAGCAGCGTAGGCGGGGCTACACAGCAGTACTTC.

The V gene is TRBV27, the J gene TRBJ2-2; D might be TRBD2 (5 bases). Trimming took off 5 bases at V and 0 bases at J, with 16 bases between the two ends. The CDR3 spans 17 residues. Per the germline V gene, CDR1 is MNHEY and CDR2 is SMNVEV (reference sequence). CDR3 residues: CASSRKVAAANTGELFF. The CDR3 region has the DNA TGTGCCAGCAGTAGGAAGGTCGCAGCGGCGAACACCGGGGAGCTGTTTTTT.

The rearrangement links TRBV15 to TRBJ1-2; TRBD1 agrees at 9 bases. The J segment lost 5 bases and the V segment lost 1 base, leaving 8 bases of the junction unmatched. Germline CDR1 LNHNV, CDR2 YYDKDF (reference sequence). The CDR3 is made up of 16 amino acids. The chain's CDR3 is CATSRARRDRVYGYTF. In DNA, the CDR3 is TGTGCCACCAGCAGAGCCCGTCGGGACAGGGTTTATGGCTACACCTTC.